These T cell receptor beta chains were read from a single sample in a study of cytomegalovirus exposure and HLA in healthy donors. Sequencing used immunoSEQ multiplex PCR; TCRdb keeps in-frame clones, though not all of them. The sample includes about 92,000 clones, more than 65% of them seen just once. Sequencing input: PBMCs. These receptors came from a girl under 10 years old in good health and CMV-seropositive. The CDR3 runs from the conserved cysteine through the conserved F or W. Only part of the rows carry a size: once, few, many, or a class if the clone is expanded.

clone_size,j_call,v_call,cdr3_aa
.,TRBJ1-5,TRBV28,CASSRGDRTVAPQHF
.,TRBJ1-1,TRBV27,CASSGGYEAFF
.,TRBJ1-1,TRBV28,CASTPGNTWNTEAFF
.,TRBJ1-5,TRBV10-2,CASTTGGVNQPQHF
.,TRBJ2-7,TRBV4-1,CASSHDQQGLLSYEQYF
.,TRBJ2-7,TRBV19,CASSLDRTSFNEQYF
.,TRBJ2-1,TRBV5-1,CASSTGQAVRNEQFF
.,TRBJ1-2,TRBV19,CASIPGSWPYGYTF
.,TRBJ2-7,TRBV25-1,CASSGYSSYEQYF
.,TRBJ2-3,TRBV4-1,CASSQEGHTQYF
.,TRBJ2-3,TRBV10-1,CASSEGARTDTQYF
.,TRBJ2-5,TRBV2,CASRTGFSPFPEETQYF
.,TRBJ2-1,TRBV5-8,CASSFTGNEQFF
.,TRBJ2-3,TRBV5-4,CASSLAFSTDTQYF
.,TRBJ1-2,TRBV6-5,CASNPGQGSGYTF
.,TRBJ2-7,TRBV28,CASSFRSSYEQYF
.,TRBJ2-7,TRBV27,CASSPQPGTGPFFEQYF
.,TRBJ2-7,TRBV9,CASSVGLAGEGVSYEQYF
.,TRBJ2-1,TRBV28,CASNGPSGRNYNEQFF
.,TRBJ2-5,TRBV6-5,CASGVQGPETQYF
.,TRBJ1-1,TRBV29-1,CSVEGDRDRTEAFF
few,TRBJ2-5,TRBV13,CASSSLFVAGGETQYF
.,TRBJ1-1,TRBV28,CAISKGDRRTEAFF